The 23 T cell receptor beta chains below were found in one sample sequenced in a study of blood T cell repertoires in COVID-19. Generated by immunoSEQ multiplex PCR, the TCRdb table keeps only in-frame clones and is missing some. The table includes hundreds of thousands of clones, just over 85% detected once. The sample comprised peripheral blood. These receptors were taken from a man between 50 and 59 years old with COVID-19, enrolled during active disease.

The chain couples TRBV2 to TRBJ2-5; the D gene is possibly TRBD2 (5 bases). This CDR3 comprises 16 residues. Germline V CDR1 and CDR2: SNHLY, FYNNEI. V gave up 5 bases and J gave up 5 bases, with 21 bases separating them. In DNA form, the CDR3 reads TGTGCCAGCAGTCGAGGGAACCACAACGGAATGGAGACCCAGTACTTC. It encodes CASSRGNHNGMETQYF.

V usage is TRBV18 and J usage is TRBJ2-7; 8 bases fit TRBD2. Germline V gene sequence: CDR1 KGHSH, CDR2 LQKENI. The CDR3 has 15 amino acids. Germline trimming cut 1 base from V and 7 bases from J; bases unmatched to any gene: 9. CDR3 coding DNA: TGTGCCAGCTCACCACGCGCGGGGGGATCCATGGAGCAGTACTTC. It is translated as CASSPRAGGSMEQYF.

The rearrangement links TRBV9 to TRBJ1-6; D is perhaps TRBD1 (5 bases). Trimming removed 2 bases from V and 7 bases from J, with 13 bases in between. Germline loops: CDR1 SGDLS, CDR2 YYNGEE. The CDR3 consists of 15 residues. For the CDR3, the DNA is TGTGCCAGCAGCGTCGACAGAAGCGCCAATTCACCCCTCCACTTT. Translated: CASSVDRSANSPLHF.

The rearrangement joins TRBV27 to TRBJ1-1, with unresolved D. Germline CDR1 and CDR2: MNHEY and SMNVEV (reference sequence). Trimming took off 3 bases at V and 2 bases at J, with 7 bases between the two ends. CDR3 size: 13 residues. The CDR3 protein is CASSFWANTEAFF. The CDR3 DNA reads as TGTGCCAGCAGTTTCTGGGCTAACACTGAAGCTTTCTTT.

The chain links TRBV12-3 or TRBV12-4 to TRBJ2-5; D is ambiguous. This CDR3 is built from 13 residues. With 3 bases removed from V and 2 bases from J, the gap between germline ends came to 7 bases. CDR3 in amino acids: CASSFFGQETQYF. The CDR3 nucleotides read TGTGCCAGCAGTTTCTTCGGGCAAGAGACCCAGTACTTC.

CDR3 in DNA: TGCGCCAGCAGTGCAACTCCGGGTCCCATTTCTAACTATGGCTACACCTTC. This gives the protein CASSATPGPISNYGYTF. The J gene is TRBJ1-2, the V gene TRBV10-1, with unresolved D. Germline values: CDR1 WNHNN, CDR2 SYGVQD (reference sequence). The CDR3 length is 17 residues. The V and J ends lost 4 bases and 0 bases respectively, with 18 bases between them.

V gene TRBV3-1 (or the pseudogene TRBV3-2) combines with J gene TRBJ2-7; TRBD2 agrees at 8 bases. CDR3 length: 15 residues. CDR1 and CDR2 (germline): LGHDT, YNNKEL (reference sequence). Germline trimming cut 2 bases from V and 5 bases from J; bases unmatched to any gene: 8. The CDR3: CASSQSQAGVNEQYF. In nucleotides, the CDR3 is TGTGCCAGCAGCCAAAGCCAAGCGGGAGTAAACGAGCAGTACTTC.

This chain links TRBV6-4 with TRBJ2-7, with D maybe TRBD1 (5 bases). V lost 4 bases, J lost 4 bases, and 14 bases lay in between. The germline gives CDR1 MRHNA, CDR2 SNTAGT. The CDR3 is 14 amino acids. CDR3 sequence (DNA): TGTGCCAGCAGTGGGCAGGGCCCCCGTTACGAGCAGTACTTC. It encodes CASSGQGPRYEQYF.

V gene TRBV13 combines with J gene TRBJ1-2, with 8 bases matching TRBD1. Germline V CDR1 and CDR2: PRHDT, FYEKMQ (reference sequence). This CDR3 is built from 17 residues. V was clipped by 1 base and J by 0 bases; unmatched bases: 7. The CDR3 DNA reads as TGTGCCAGCAGCTTAGTCCCAGGGGGCCCTGCTAACTATGGCTACACCTTC. Translated: CASSLVPGGPANYGYTF.

This chain joins TRBV5-1 and TRBJ2-2; D gene uncertain. The CDR3 has 14 residues. With 7 bases removed from V and 1 base from J, the gap between germline ends came to 11 bases. The germline CDR1 and CDR2 sequences are SGHRS and YFSETQ. CDR3 DNA sequence: TGCGCCAGCGATGCGGTCGGGAACACCGGGGAGCTGTTTTTT. Translated: CASDAVGNTGELFF.

The V gene is TRBV14, the J gene TRBJ2-7; 7 nucleotides align to TRBD1. The germline gives CDR1 SGHDN, CDR2 FVKESK. This CDR3 is 15 amino acids long. Unmatched junction bases numbered 6, after V lost 2 bases and J lost 2 bases. In nucleotides, the CDR3 is TGTGCCAGCAGCCAAATGACAGGGACCACCTACGAGCAGTACTTC. Its protein is CASSQMTGTTYEQYF.

This chain connects TRBV7-8 to TRBJ1-5; a possible D gene is TRBD1 (5 bases). The length of the CDR3 is 15 residues. Trimming shortened V by 5 bases and J by 5 bases, and 16 bases separated the two germline ends. CDR1 SGHVS and CDR2 FQNEAQ come from the germline V gene. CDR3 DNA: TGTGCCAGCAGCACCCTTCAGGGAATTGATCAGCCCCAGCATTTT. Its protein product is CASSTLQGIDQPQHF.

The CDR3 coding sequence is TGTGCCAGCAGTAATAACAGGGCCTATGGCTACACCTTC. Translated, it gives CASSNNRAYGYTF. The chain carries TRBV9 and TRBJ1-2; D possibly corresponds to TRBD1 (6 bases). Per germline, CDR1 SGDLS and CDR2 YYNGEE. Trimming shortened V by 5 bases and J by 4 bases, and 12 bases separated the two germline ends. The CDR3 totals 13 residues.

The chain couples TRBV14 to TRBJ2-7; 12 positions match TRBD1. The CDR3 sequence is 15 residues long. V was pared by 4 bases and J by 5 bases, with 6 bases of the junction left unmatched. Germline-derived CDR1 and CDR2 are SGHDN and FVKESK. For the CDR3, the DNA is TGTGCCAGCAGCCGGGACAGGGGGCGAGGCGACGAGCAGTACTTC. This encodes CASSRDRGRGDEQYF.

CDR3 nucleotide sequence: TGTGCCAGCAGCCCAGACCGGGGGGTCAGCGTAGAGACCCAGTACTTC. Protein sequence: CASSPDRGVSVETQYF. V is TRBV5-6 and J is TRBJ2-5; 7 bases line up with TRBD2. Germline V gene data show CDR1 as SGHDT and CDR2 as YYEEEE. Trimming removed 4 bases from V and 4 bases from J; junction bases left unmatched: 13. This CDR3 spans 16 amino acids.

V and J are TRBV7-8 and TRBJ2-2, with 11 nucleotides matching TRBD2. V shed 5 bases and J 7 bases; nucleotides not matched to a gene: 9. CDR3 length: 16 amino acids. The germline gives CDR1 SGHVS, CDR2 FQNEAQ. The DNA for the CDR3 is TGTGCCAGCAGCACCCAACTAGCGGGAGTGGGCGGGGAGCTGTTTTTT. It encodes CASSTQLAGVGGELFF.

The chain joins TRBV3-1 (or the pseudogene TRBV3-2) to TRBJ1-1; the D is unclear. Trimming shortened V by 0 bases and J by 5 bases, and 10 bases separated the two germline ends. Looked up from germline, CDR1 is LGHDT and CDR2 is YNNKEL (reference sequence). This CDR3 is 14 amino acids long. This CDR3 is CASSQEAAGTEAFF. As DNA, the CDR3 is TGTGCCAGCAGCCAAGAGGCGGCCGGGACTGAAGCTTTCTTT.

This chain connects TRBV9 to TRBJ2-1; D is unclear. Germline values: CDR1 SGDLS, CDR2 YYNGEE. V lost 0 bases, J lost 3 bases, and 7 bases lay in between. The CDR3 has 14 amino acids. The DNA for the CDR3 is TGTGCCAGCAGCGTAGAGTCAGGCTACAATGAGCAGTTCTTC. Residues: CASSVESGYNEQFF.

This chain joins TRBV3-1 (or the pseudogene TRBV3-2) and TRBJ1-4; 11 nucleotides align to TRBD1. Germline CDR1 and CDR2: LGHDT and YNNKEL (reference sequence). The junction had 11 bases not matched to a gene; V was cut back by 3 bases and J by 2 bases. CDR3 length equals 19 residues. DNA for the CDR3: TGTGCCAGCAGCCATCTCATTAGGACAGGGGGCGCGACTAATGAAAAACTGTTTTTT. Translated: CASSHLIRTGGATNEKLFF.

This sequence joins TRBV6-7 and TRBJ2-1; TRBD2 might be the D (5 bases). TRBV6-7 is known as an ORF, though its function is uncertain. CDR3 size: 15 residues. V lost 6 bases to trimming and J lost 0 bases, with 12 bases between them. CDR3 coding DNA: TGTGCCAGCAGCGCCCCGGGGAGCTCCTACAATGAGCAGTTCTTC. Amino acid sequence: CASSAPGSSYNEQFF.

V and J are TRBV27 and TRBJ2-1; 8 nucleotides match TRBD2. The trim removed 6 bases at V and 1 base at J, leaving 8 bases unmatched. Germline V CDR1 and CDR2: MNHEY, SMNVEV (reference sequence). The CDR3 contains 16 residues. CDR3 amino acids: CASSKGGGSSYNEQFF. The CDR3 DNA is TGTGCCAGCAGCAAGGGCGGGGGGTCTTCCTACAATGAGCAGTTCTTC.

The genes are TRBV27 and TRBJ2-1, with D possibly being TRBD2 (6 bases). CDR3 length: 14 amino acids. V was shortened by 7 bases and J by 10 bases, with 20 bases between the two germline ends. Germline V gene lookup returns CDR1 MNHEY and CDR2 SMNVEV (reference sequence). CDR3 coding DNA: TGTGCCAGCACCAGACTAGTCGGCCTGCCAGAGCAGTTCTTC. Translated, it gives CASTRLVGLPEQFF.

The chain is built from TRBV6-2 or TRBV6-3 and TRBJ1-5; 7 bases map to TRBD1. V shed 4 bases and J 2 bases; nucleotides not matched to a gene: 8. Germline V gene sequence: CDR1 MNHEY, CDR2 SVGEGT. CDR3 size: 16 residues. The CDR3 sequence: CASSWTGAGGNQPQHF. For the CDR3, the DNA is TGTGCCAGCAGTTGGACAGGCGCAGGGGGCAATCAGCCCCAGCATTTT.